The present TCR beta chain was sequenced within a study of blood T cell repertoires in COVID-19. Overall study: In each case, the material was cDNA or gDNA derived from T cells, B-cell-depleted T cells, or PBMCs.

Germline V lookup: CDR1 SNHLY, CDR2 FYNNEI. The CDR3 covers 12 residues. V lost 6 bases to trimming and J lost 3 bases, with 9 bases between them. Per the original methods: From reference gene primer amplification, estimates of nucleated cell counts were derived. Produced via immunoSEQ multiplex PCR; TCRdb's table is partial and in-frame only. V and J calls and clone size are those listed in that table; D and trimming were worked out from the DNA. Among 350,000 to 400,000 clones listed, around 90% were seen once. The rearrangement links TRBV2 to TRBJ2-7, with D hard to call. The clonotype comes from a man younger than 30 with active or convalescent COVID-19. The specimen sequenced was peripheral blood. The CDR3 nucleotides are TGTGCCAGCAGCGGTTCGATCTACGAGCAGTACTTC. It specifies CASSGSIYEQYF. The entire variable domain, with the rest obtained from reference TRBV2 and TRBJ2-7, is as follows: EPEVTQTPSHQVTQMGQEVILRCVPISNHLYFYWYRQILGQKVEFLVSFYNNEISEKSEIFDDQFSVERPDGSNFTLKIRSTKLEDSAMYFCASSGSIYEQYFGPGTRLTVT.